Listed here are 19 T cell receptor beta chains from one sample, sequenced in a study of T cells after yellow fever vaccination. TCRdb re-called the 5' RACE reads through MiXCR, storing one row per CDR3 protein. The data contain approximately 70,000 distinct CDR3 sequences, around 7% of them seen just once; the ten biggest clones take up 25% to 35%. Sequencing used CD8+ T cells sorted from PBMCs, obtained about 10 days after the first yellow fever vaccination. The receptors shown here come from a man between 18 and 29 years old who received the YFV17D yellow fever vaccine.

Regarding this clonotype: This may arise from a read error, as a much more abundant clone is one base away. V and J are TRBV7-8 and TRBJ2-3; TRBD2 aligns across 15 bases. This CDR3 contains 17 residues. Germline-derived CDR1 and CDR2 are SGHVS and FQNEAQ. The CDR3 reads CPSSPGTSGGTADTQYF. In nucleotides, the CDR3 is TGTCCCAGCAGCCCCGGGACTAGCGGGGGGACAGCAGATACGCAGTATTTT.

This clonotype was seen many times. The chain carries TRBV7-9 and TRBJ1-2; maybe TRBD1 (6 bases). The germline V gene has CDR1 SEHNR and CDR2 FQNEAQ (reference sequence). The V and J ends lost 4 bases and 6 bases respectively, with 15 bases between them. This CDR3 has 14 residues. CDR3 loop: CASSYDTGFNGYTF. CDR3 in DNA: TGTGCCAGCAGCTACGACACAGGGTTCAATGGCTACACCTTC.

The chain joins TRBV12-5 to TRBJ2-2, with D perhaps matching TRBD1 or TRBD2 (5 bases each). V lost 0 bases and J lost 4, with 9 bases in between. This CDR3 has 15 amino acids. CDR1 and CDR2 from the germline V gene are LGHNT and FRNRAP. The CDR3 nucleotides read TGTGCTAGTGGTTTGGTACCGGGGACCACCGGGGAGCTGTTTTTT. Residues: CASGLVPGTTGELFF. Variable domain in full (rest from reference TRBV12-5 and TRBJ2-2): DARVTQTPRHKVTEMGQEVTMRCQPILGHNTVFWYRQTMMQGLELLAYFRNRAPLDDSGMPKDRFSAEMPDATLATLKIQPSEPRDSAVYFCASGLVPGTTGELFFGEGSRLTVL.

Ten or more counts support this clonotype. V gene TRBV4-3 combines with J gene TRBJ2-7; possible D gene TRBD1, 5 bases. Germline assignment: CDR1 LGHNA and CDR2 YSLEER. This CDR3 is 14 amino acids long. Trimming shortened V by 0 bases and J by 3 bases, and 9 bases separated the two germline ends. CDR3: CASSQEGDSYEQYF. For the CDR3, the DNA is TGCGCCAGCAGCCAAGAGGGCGACAGCTACGAGCAGTACTTC.

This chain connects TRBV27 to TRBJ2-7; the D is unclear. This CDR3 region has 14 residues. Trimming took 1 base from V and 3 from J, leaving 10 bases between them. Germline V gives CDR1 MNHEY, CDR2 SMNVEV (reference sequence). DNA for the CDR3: TGTGCCAGCAGTTTATGCGGACGGGTCTACGAGCAGTACTTC. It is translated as CASSLCGRVYEQYF.

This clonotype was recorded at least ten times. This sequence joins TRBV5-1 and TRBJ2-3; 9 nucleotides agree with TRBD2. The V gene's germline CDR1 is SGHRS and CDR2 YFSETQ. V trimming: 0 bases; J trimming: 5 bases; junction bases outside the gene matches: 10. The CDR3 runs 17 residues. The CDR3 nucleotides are TGCGCCAGCAGCTTGGTGGCTAGCGGGGCACCTAGAGATACGCAGTATTTT. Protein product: CASSLVASGAPRDTQYF. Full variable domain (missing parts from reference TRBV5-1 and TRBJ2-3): KAGVTQTPRYLIKTRGQQVTLSCSPISGHRSVSWYQQTPGQGLQFLFEYFSETQRNKGNFPGRFSGRQFSNSRSEMNVSTLELGDSALYLCASSLVASGAPRDTQYFGPGTRLTVL.

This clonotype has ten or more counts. The CDR3 coding sequence is TGTGCCAGCCGGATACAGGGGGCGTTCACATCATACGGGGAGCTGTTTTTT. This sequence encodes CASRIQGAFTSYGELFF. This chain connects TRBV12-3 or TRBV12-4 to TRBJ2-2, with 9 bases fitting TRBD1. This CDR3 has 17 residues. V lost 8 bases to trimming and J lost 7 bases; unmatched junction nucleotides: 17.

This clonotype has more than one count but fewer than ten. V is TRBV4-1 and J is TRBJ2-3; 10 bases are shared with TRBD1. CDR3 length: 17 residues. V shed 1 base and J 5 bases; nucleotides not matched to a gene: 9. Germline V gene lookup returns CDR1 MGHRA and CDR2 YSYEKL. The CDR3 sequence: CASSQGAGTGVRDTQYF. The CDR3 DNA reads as TGCGCCAGCAGCCAAGGAGCCGGGACAGGGGTGCGAGATACGCAGTATTTT.

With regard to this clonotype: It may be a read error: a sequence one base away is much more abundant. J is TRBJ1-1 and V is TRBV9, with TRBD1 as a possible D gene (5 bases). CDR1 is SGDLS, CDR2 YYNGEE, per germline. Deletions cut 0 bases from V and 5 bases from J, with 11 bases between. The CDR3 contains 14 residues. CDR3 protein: CASSVGWGKTEAFF. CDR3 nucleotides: TGTGCCAGCAGCGTAGGATGGGGCAAGACTGAAGCTTTCTTT.

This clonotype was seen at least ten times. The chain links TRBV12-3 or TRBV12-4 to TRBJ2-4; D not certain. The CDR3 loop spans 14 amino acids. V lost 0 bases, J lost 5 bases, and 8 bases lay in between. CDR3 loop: CASSLAPPENIQYF. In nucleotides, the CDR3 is TGTGCCAGCAGTTTAGCGCCCCCAGAAAACATTCAGTACTTC.

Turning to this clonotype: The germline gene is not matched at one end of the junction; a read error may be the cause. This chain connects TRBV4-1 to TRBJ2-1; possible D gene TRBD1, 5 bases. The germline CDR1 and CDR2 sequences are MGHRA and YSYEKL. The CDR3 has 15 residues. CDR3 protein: CASRQGARANNEQFF. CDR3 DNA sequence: TGCGCCAGCAGACAAGGGGCTAGGGCGAACAATGAGCAGTTCTTC.

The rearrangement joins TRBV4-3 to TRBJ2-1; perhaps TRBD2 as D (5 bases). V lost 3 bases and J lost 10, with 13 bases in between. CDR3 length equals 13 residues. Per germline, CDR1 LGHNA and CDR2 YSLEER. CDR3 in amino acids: CASSQASGAEQFF. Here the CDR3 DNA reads TGCGCCAGCAGCCAGGCGAGCGGAGCCGAGCAGTTCTTC.

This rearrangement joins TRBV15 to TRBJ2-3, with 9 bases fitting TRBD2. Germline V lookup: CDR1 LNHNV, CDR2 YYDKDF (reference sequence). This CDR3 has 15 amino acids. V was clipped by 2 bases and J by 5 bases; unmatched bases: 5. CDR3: CATSRNSGGVDTQYF. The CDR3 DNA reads TGTGCCACCAGCAGAAATAGCGGGGGAGTAGATACGCAGTATTTT.

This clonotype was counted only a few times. The CDR3 DNA is TGTGCCAGTAGTATGGGTAGTTCGGCTTTCTTT. This translates into CASSMGSSAFF. The rearrangement joins TRBV19 to TRBJ1-1; D gene ambiguous. Germline V CDR1 and CDR2: LNHDA, SQIVND (reference sequence). The CDR3 spans 11 residues. Trimming cost V 3 bases and J 11 bases, with 10 bases left between them.

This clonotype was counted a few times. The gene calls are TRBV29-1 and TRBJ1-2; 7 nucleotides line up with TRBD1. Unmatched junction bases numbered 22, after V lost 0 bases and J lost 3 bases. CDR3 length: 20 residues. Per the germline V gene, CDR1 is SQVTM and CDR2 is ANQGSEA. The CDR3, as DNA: TGCAGCGTTGAAGACTTATTTTCGACAGGGACAAGGGGTATAGACTATGGCTACACCTTC. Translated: CSVEDLFSTGTRGIDYGYTF.

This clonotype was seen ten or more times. CDR3 in DNA: TGTGCCAGCAGTTACTCTCCAACCGGGACCCACAGCACAGATACGCAGTATTTT. This sequence encodes CASSYSPTGTHSTDTQYF. The V call is TRBV6-2 or TRBV6-3, the J call TRBJ2-3, with D perhaps matching TRBD1 or TRBD2 (5 bases each). Germline CDR1 MNHEY, CDR2 SVGEGT. Trimming removed 0 bases at V and 0 bases at J, with 16 bases between. The CDR3 runs 18 residues.

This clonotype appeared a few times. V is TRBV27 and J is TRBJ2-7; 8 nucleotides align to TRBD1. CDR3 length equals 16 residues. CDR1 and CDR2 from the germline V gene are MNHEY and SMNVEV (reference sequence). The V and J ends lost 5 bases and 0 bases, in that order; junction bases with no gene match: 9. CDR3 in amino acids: CASSPRQGITSYEQYF. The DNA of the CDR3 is TGTGCCAGCAGTCCACGACAGGGGATCACCTCCTACGAGCAGTACTTC.

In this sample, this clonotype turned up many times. The CDR3 sequence is CSARELKWNYGYTF. The CDR3 DNA reads TGCAGTGCTAGAGAATTAAAGTGGAACTATGGCTACACCTTC. The rearrangement uses TRBV20-1 and TRBJ1-2, with no clear D. The CDR3 is 14 residues long. The germline gives CDR1 DFQATT, CDR2 SNEGSKA (reference sequence). Trimming took off 0 bases at V and 2 bases at J, with 10 bases between the two ends.

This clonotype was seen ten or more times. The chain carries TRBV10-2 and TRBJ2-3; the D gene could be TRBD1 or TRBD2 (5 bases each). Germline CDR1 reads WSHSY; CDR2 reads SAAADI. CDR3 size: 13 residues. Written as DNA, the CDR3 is TGCGCTTACCGGGACGTTAGCACAGATACGCAGTATTTT. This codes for CAYRDVSTDTQYF.